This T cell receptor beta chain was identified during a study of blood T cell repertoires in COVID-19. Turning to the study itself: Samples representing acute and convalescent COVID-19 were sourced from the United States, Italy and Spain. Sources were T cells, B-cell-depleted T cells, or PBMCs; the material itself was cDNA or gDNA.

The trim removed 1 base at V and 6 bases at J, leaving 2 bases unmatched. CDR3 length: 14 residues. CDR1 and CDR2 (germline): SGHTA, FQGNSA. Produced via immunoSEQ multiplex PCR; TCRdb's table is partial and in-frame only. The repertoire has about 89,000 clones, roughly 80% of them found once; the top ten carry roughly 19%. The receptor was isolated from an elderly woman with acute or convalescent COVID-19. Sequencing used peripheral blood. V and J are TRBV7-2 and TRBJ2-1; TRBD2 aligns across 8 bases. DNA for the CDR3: TGTGCCAGCAGCTTAGGGGCGGGGGGCAATGAGCAGTTCTTC. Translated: CASSLGAGGNEQFF.